This TCR beta chain stems from a study of CD8 T cells in ankylosing spondylitis. Notes on this clonotype: The antigen is undetermined.

V shed 3 bases and J 1 base; nucleotides not matched to a gene: 9. This CDR3 has 17 amino acids. The V gene's germline CDR1 is LNHDA and CDR2 SQIVND (reference sequence). Notes on the study in general: Reports say disease-linked clones showed up significantly more in matched ankylosing spondylitis synovial fluid.

Each CDR3 protein gets one entry after TCRdb re-called the 5' RACE reads with MiXCR. The sample comprises approximately 35,000 distinct CDR3 sequences, 12% to 15% of which are singletons, and about 40% rests with the top ten. The chain carries TRBV19 and TRBJ2-4, with 7 nucleotides matching TRBD1. The sequence came from a male donor with ankylosing spondylitis or in good health (not recorded which). What was sequenced was blood. The CDR3 spells CASSIRPPGQAKNIQYF. As DNA, the CDR3 is TGTGCCAGTAGTATTCGGCCCCCGGGACAGGCCAAAAACATTCAGTACTTC.